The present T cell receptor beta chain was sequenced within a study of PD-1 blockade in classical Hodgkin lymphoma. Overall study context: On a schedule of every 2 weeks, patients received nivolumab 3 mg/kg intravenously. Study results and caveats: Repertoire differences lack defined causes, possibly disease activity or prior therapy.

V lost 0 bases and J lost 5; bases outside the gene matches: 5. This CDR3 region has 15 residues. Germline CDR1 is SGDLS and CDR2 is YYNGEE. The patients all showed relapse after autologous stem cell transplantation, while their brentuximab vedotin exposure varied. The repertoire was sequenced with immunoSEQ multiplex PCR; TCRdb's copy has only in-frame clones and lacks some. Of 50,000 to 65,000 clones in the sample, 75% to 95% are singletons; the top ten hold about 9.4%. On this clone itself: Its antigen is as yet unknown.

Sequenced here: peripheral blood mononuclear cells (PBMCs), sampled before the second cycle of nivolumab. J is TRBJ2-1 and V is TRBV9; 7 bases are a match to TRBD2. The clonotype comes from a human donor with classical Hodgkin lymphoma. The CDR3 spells CASSVGREGHNEQFF. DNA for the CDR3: TGTGCCAGCAGCGTAGGCAGGGAGGGGCACAATGAGCAGTTCTTC. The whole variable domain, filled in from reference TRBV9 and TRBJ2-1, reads DSGVTQTPKHLITATGQRVTLRCSPRSGDLSVYWYQQSLDQGLQFLIQYYNGEERAKGNILERFSAQQFPDLHSELNLSSLELGDSALYFCASSVGREGHNEQFFGPGTRLTVL.